The source of this TCR beta chain is a study of CD4 T cells in relation to SARS-CoV-2 and coronaviruses. Study-wide findings and caveats: Approximately 65% of donors had memory CD4+ clonotypes crossrecognizing SARS-CoV-2 and common cold coronavirus spike.

Unexposed donor CD4+ T cells date from about 2011-2018, before the COVID-19 pandemic. CD4+ T cells were isolated from the cells after less than 13 days of culture. Turning to this clone: The antigen is undetermined.

Repertoires were generated with immunoSEQ multiplex PCR, while TCRdb's copy carries only in-frame clones and drops some. The sample holds 20,000 to 25,000 clones, about 70% seen once. The trim removed 5 bases at V and 4 bases at J, leaving 6 bases unmatched. Looked up from germline, CDR1 is LGHNT and CDR2 is FRNRAP. This CDR3 comprises 16 residues. Material: CD4+ T cells from PBMCs, cultured in vitro. The chain has TRBV12-5 and TRBJ1-4; 11 positions match TRBD1. This clonotype originated in a human donor in good health. CDR3 loop: CASGHAGTGGNEKLFF. DNA of the CDR3: TGTGCTAGTGGTCACGCCGGGACAGGGGGTAATGAAAAACTGTTTTTT.